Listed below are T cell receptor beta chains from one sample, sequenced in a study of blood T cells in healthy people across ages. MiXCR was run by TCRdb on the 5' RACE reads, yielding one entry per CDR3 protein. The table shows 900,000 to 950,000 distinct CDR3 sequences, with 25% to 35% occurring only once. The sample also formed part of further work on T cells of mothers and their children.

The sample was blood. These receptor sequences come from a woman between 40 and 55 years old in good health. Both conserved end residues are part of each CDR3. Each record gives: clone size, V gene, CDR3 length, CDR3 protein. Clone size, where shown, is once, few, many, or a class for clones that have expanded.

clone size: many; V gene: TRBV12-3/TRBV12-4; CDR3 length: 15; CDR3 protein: CASSLGYGGNQPQHF
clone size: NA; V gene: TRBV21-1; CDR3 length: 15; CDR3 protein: CASSKAPGTSSPLHF
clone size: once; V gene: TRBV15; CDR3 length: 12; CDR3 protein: CATSRDRGQTYF
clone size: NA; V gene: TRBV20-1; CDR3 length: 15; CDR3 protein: CSARQYSTNTDTQYF
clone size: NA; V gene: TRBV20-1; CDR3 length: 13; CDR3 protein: CSAGQGTQETQYF
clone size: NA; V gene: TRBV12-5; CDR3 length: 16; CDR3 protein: CASGATGGGRRNEQFF
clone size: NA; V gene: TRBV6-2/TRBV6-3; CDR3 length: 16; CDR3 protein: CASSYSTQTSNQPQHF
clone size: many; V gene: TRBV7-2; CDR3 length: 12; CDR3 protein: CASSESNYEQYF
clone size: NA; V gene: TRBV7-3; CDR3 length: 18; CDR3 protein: CASSSRLAGGPLGNEQFF
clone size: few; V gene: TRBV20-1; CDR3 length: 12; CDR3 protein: CSARGIPGGYTF
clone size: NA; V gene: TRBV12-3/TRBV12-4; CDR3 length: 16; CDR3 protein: CASSPLGALRSNEQYF
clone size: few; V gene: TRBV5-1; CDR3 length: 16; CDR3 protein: CASSLSAGTGIHEQYF
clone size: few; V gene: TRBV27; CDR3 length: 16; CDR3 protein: CAGSPLELRGGHPQHF
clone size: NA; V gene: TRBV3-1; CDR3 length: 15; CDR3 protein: CASSPRDRGSSPPHF
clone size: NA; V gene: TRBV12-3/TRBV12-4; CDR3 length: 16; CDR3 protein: CAGSPGTSWKPDTQYF
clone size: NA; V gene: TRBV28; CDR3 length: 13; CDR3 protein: CASIESRQQPQHF
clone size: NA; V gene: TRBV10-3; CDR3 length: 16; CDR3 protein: CAIRDPGAGDADTQYF
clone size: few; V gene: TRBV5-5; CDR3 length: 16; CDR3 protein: CASSGAALAQGTEAFF
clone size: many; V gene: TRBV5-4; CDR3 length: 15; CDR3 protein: CASSTRDRHSYEQYF
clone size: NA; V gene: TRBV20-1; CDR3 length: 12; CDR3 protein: CSARGRGQGYTF
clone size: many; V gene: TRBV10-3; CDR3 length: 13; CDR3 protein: CAISAGSSYEQYF
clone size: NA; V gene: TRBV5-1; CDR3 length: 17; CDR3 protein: CASSPLGQAASNYGYTF
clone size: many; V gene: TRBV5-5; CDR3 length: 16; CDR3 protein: CASSPWTSAFYNEQFF
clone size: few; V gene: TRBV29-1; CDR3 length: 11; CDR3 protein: CSVVLDYGYTF
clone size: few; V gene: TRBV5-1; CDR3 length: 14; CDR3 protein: CASSPGMPNQPQHF
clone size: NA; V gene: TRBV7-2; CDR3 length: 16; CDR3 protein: CASSFTGTANTGELFF
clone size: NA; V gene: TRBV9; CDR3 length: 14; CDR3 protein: CASSVDQGPNEQFF
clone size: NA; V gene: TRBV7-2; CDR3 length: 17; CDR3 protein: CASSLSGGAGGTDTQYF
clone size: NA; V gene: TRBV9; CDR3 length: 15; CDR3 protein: CASSAGTGSNEKLFF
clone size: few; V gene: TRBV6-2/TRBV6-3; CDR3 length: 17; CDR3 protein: CASSLPSGKPSTDTQYF
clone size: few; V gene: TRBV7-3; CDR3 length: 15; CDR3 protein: CASSLGGGGINEQFF
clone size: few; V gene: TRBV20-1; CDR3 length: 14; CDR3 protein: CSASRTDSNQPQHF
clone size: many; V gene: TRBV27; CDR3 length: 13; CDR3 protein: CASSSRIAQPQHF
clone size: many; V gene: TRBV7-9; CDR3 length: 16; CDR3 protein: CASSLAGGRVVNEQFF
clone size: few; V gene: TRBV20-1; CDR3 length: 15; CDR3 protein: CSARDAFGVNTEAFF
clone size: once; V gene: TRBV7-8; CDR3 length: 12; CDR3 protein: CASSSHTGELFF
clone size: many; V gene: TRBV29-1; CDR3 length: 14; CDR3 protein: CSVAKDRDNSPLHF
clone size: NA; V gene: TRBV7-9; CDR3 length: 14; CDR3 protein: CASNPDREGKKLFF
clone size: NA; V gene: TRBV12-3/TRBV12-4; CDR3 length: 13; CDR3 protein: CASRQGPNSPLHF
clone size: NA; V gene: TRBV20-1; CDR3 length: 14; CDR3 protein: CSARALASLNEQFF
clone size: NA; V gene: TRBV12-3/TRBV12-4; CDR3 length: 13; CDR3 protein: CASSLGTAKGQYF
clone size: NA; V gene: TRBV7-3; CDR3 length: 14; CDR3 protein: CASSLGDIVYGYTF
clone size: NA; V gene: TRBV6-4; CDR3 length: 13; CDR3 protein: CASSETMNTEAFF
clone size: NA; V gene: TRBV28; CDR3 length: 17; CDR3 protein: CASSSLRQGRFQETQYF
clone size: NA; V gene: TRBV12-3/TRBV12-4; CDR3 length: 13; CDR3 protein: CASSVAGRQPQHF
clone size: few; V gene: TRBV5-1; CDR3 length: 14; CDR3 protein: CASSLVLGGYGYTF
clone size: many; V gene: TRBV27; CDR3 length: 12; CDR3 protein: CASSHPPGPQYF
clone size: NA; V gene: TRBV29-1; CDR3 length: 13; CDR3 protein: CSVGGTHSYEQYF
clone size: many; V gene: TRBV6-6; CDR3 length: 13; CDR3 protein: CAPSSGTAYELYF
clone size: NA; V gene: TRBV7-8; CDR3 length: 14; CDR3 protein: CASSLEGTGSGYTF
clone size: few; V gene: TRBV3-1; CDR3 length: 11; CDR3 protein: CASSRWHEQFF
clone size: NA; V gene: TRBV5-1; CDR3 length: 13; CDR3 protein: CASSLRQLNEQFF
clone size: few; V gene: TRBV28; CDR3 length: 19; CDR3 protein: CASSLFAGTSGRAYNEQFF
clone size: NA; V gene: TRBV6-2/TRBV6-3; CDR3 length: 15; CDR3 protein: CASSPDRPMNTEAFF
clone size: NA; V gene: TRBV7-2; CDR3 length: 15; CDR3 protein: CASSLTPGQKFEQFF
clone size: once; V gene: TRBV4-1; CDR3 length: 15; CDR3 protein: CASSHFGRGNTEAFF
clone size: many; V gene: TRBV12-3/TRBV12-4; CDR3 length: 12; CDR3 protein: CASSPTSDEQYF
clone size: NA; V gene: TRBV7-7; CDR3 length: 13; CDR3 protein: CASSPVLDDEQFF
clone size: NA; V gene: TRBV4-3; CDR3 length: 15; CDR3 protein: CASSQVMTGNQPQHF